The rows below give T cell receptor beta chains drawn from one sample of a study of preoperative IRX-2 immunotherapy in early breast cancer. Data came from immunoSEQ multiplex PCR; TCRdb stores just in-frame clones and leaves some out. The sample contains some 29,000 clones, roughly 89% of which appear only once. This sample was taken from a patient treated with IRX-2 immunotherapy. These receptors were collected from a human donor with breast cancer. Both conserved end residues are part of each CDR3. A D gene is named only where the DNA matches it firmly. Clone size is given for some rows only: seen once, a few or many times, or a class if the clone is expanded.

v_gene	len	abundance	d_gene	j_gene	CDR3aa	CDR3nt
TRBV7-8	12	NA	NA	TRBJ2-5	CASSLGQETQYF	TGTGCCAGCAGCTTAGGTCAAGAGACCCAGTACTTC
TRBV5-1	15	NA	TRBD1	TRBJ2-7	CASSLEGQISYEQYF	TGCGCCAGCAGCTTGGAGGGACAGATCTCCTACGAGCAGTACTTC
TRBV25-1	15	NA	NA	TRBJ2-7	CASKLGGTEAYEQYF	TGTGCCAGCAAATTGGGGGGGACAGAAGCCTACGAGCAGTACTTC
TRBV6-4	15	NA	NA	TRBJ2-1	CASSDSARAYNEQFF	TGTGCCAGCAGTGACTCGGCCAGGGCCTACAATGAGCAGTTCTTC
TRBV6-1	15	NA	TRBD2	TRBJ2-7	CASSPSSGTPYEQYF	TGTGCCAGCAGTCCCTCTAGCGGGACCCCCTACGAGCAGTACTTC
TRBV6-6	15	NA	NA	TRBJ2-3	CASSYTTAGTDTQYF	TGTGCCAGCAGTTACACGACCGCGGGGACAGATACGCAGTATTTT
TRBV4-1	16	NA	TRBD2	TRBJ2-1	CASSRIGTSSYNEQFF	TGCGCCAGCAGCCGTATCGGGACTAGCAGCTACAATGAGCAGTTCTTC
TRBV11-2	14	few	NA	TRBJ2-1	CASSLGTGYNEQFF	TGTGCCAGCAGCTTAGGAACAGGTTACAATGAGCAGTTCTTC
TRBV18	14	NA	TRBD1	TRBJ2-7	CASSPGQGTYEQYF	TGTGCCAGCTCACCGGGACAGGGGACCTACGAGCAGTACTTC
TRBV30	11	NA	NA	TRBJ2-7	CAWSVGYEQYF	TGTGCCTGGAGTGTAGGGTACGAGCAGTACTTC
TRBV10-3	15	NA	NA	TRBJ2-7	CAISAAGAELGEQYF	TGTGCCATCAGTGCTGCGGGGGCGGAATTAGGCGAGCAGTACTTC
TRBV7-2	15	once	TRBD2	TRBJ2-7	CASSQGRGGLNEQYF	TGTGCCAGCAGCCAGGGCCGGGGGGGCCTGAACGAGCAGTACTTC
TRBV29-1	13	NA	NA	TRBJ2-7	CSVDDGYQNEQYF	TGCAGCGTTGATGACGGATATCAAAACGAGCAGTACTTC
TRBV11-2	17	NA	TRBD2	TRBJ2-1	CASSLGGAGASYNEQFF	TGTGCCAGCAGCTTAGGAGGAGCGGGAGCGTCGTACAATGAGCAGTTCTTC
TRBV19	11	NA	NA	TRBJ2-2	CASGWTGELFF	TGTGCCAGTGGGTGGACCGGGGAGCTGTTTTTT
TRBV29-1	11	NA	NA	TRBJ1-1	CSVDRGQRAFF	TGCAGCGTTGATAGAGGACAACGGGCTTTCTTT
TRBV7-2	14	NA	NA	TRBJ1-4	CASSFTGVNEKLFF	TGTGCCAGCAGCTTCACGGGGGTAAATGAAAAACTGTTTTTT
TRBV10-3	15	NA	NA	TRBJ2-5	CAISELGRGGETQYF	TGTGCCATCAGTGAACTAGGACGTGGGGGGGAGACCCAGTACTTC
TRBV4-3	17	NA	TRBD2	TRBJ2-1	CASSQGLAGGLRNEQFF	TGCGCCAGCAGCCAAGGACTAGCGGGGGGGCTGAGAAATGAGCAGTTCTTC
TRBV9	18	NA	TRBD2	TRBJ2-2	CASSVTPLAGGRVGELFF	TGTGCCAGCAGCGTAACTCCCCTCGCGGGAGGAAGGGTCGGGGAGCTGTTTTTT
TRBV29-1	12	NA	NA	TRBJ1-1	CSVRASNTEAFF	TGCAGCGTACGGGCCTCTAACACTGAAGCTTTCTTT
TRBV28	19	NA	TRBD2	TRBJ2-1	CASSAFWTSGRGSYNEQFF	TGTGCCAGCAGTGCCTTTTGGACTAGCGGGAGGGGCTCCTACAATGAGCAGTTCTTC
TRBV9	14	NA	TRBD1	TRBJ1-2	CASSLLGTGNGYTF	TGTGCCAGCAGCCTCCTCGGGACAGGGAACGGCTACACCTTC
TRBV6-1	14	NA	NA	TRBJ2-7	CASSGQIGTYEQYF	TGTGCCAGCAGTGGACAGATCGGTACCTACGAGCAGTACTTC
TRBV5-6	14	once	NA	TRBJ2-2	CASSLGVSTGELFF	TGTGCCAGCAGCTTAGGAGTGAGCACCGGGGAGCTGTTTTTT
TRBV25-1	13	NA	TRBD1	TRBJ2-7	CASSHRGSYEQYF	TGTGCCAGCAGTCACAGGGGCTCCTACGAGCAGTACTTC
TRBV5-1	14	NA	TRBD1	TRBJ1-5	CASSPTGSNQPQHF	TGCGCCAGCAGCCCGACAGGGAGCAATCAGCCCCAGCATTTT
TRBV9	14	once	NA	TRBJ2-1	CASSVGQGHNEQFF	TGTGCCAGCAGCGTAGGGCAGGGGCACAATGAGCAGTTCTTC
TRBV7-2	14	once	NA	TRBJ2-3	CASSLTRSLDTQYF	TGTGCCAGCAGCCTCACCCGCAGCCTAGATACGCAGTATTTT
TRBV19	14	NA	NA	TRBJ1-5	CASSIAPPNQPQHF	TGTGCCAGTAGTATAGCCCCGCCAAATCAGCCCCAGCATTTT
TRBV19	17	NA	TRBD1	TRBJ2-3	CASSIYPGQGFTDTQYF	TGTGCCAGTAGTATTTACCCGGGACAGGGATTCACAGATACGCAGTATTTT
TRBV7-9	16	NA	TRBD2	TRBJ2-7	CASSLGLGREALEQYF	TGTGCCAGCAGCTTAGGCTTGGGGCGGGAGGCCCTCGAGCAGTACTTC
TRBV11-2	14	NA	NA	TRBJ1-6	CASSPDGAYSPLHF	TGTGCCAGCAGCCCAGACGGGGCCTATTCACCCCTCCACTTT
TRBV10-3	14	NA	NA	TRBJ1-1	CATMVADKNTEAFF	TGTGCCACGATGGTGGCGGATAAGAACACTGAAGCTTTCTTT
TRBV2	14	NA	NA	TRBJ2-7	CASSPSPGSYEQYF	TGTGCCAGCAGCCCTTCGCCGGGTTCCTACGAGCAGTACTTC
TRBV5-1	15	NA	NA	TRBJ1-5	CASSLMQGGNQPQHF	TGCGCCAGCAGCTTAATGCAGGGAGGCAATCAGCCCCAGCATTTT
TRBV6-1	15	NA	NA	TRBJ1-5	CASGLEVGRHQPQHF	TGTGCCAGCGGACTGGAAGTGGGCAGGCATCAGCCCCAGCATTTT
TRBV29-1	13	NA	NA	TRBJ1-2	CSVEGGRGYGYTF	TGCAGCGTTGAGGGGGGGCGCGGCTATGGCTACACCTTC
TRBV2	14	NA	NA	TRBJ2-3	CASPLRGVTDTQYF	TGTGCCAGCCCTCTCAGAGGGGTCACAGATACGCAGTATTTT
TRBV6-5	16	NA	NA	TRBJ2-3	CASSYSSRDGGDTQYF	TGTGCCAGCAGTTACTCGTCCAGGGATGGGGGAGATACGCAGTATTTT
TRBV9	14	few	NA	TRBJ2-7	CASSVGGSKYEQYF	TGTGCCAGCAGCGTCGGGGGATCCAAGTACGAGCAGTACTTC
TRBV5-1	14	NA	NA	TRBJ2-5	CASSLEGWMETQYF	TGCGCCAGCAGCTTGGAGGGGTGGATGGAGACCCAGTACTTC
TRBV7-9	15	NA	NA	TRBJ1-2	CASSSSGRTNYGYTF	TGTGCCAGCAGCTCCTCAGGGAGAACTAACTATGGCTACACCTTC
TRBV5-1	16	NA	TRBD1	TRBJ2-3	CASSLEVDRATDTQYF	TGCGCCAGCAGCTTGGAGGTTGACAGGGCCACAGATACGCAGTATTTT
TRBV29-1	13	NA	NA	TRBJ2-5	CSERGRRRKTQYF	TGCAGCGAAAGGGGGAGAAGAAGGAAGACCCAGTACTTC